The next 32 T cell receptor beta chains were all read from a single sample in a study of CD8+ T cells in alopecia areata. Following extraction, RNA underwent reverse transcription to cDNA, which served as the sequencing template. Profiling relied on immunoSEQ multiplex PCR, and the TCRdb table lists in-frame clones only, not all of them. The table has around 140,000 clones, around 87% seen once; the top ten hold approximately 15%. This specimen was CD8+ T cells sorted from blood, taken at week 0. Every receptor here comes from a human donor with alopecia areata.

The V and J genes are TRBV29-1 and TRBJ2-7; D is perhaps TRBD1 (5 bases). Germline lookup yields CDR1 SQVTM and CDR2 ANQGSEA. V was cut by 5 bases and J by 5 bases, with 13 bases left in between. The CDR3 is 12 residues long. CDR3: CSVRQGYNEQYF. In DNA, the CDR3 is TGCAGCGTTCGGCAGGGCTACAACGAGCAGTACTTC.

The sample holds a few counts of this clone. Here the CDR3 DNA reads TGTGCCAGCAGCTTAGTTGGGGTCGACCAGACTTCCTCCCTCGAGCAGTACTTC. Its translation is CASSLVGVDQTSSLEQYF. This chain uses TRBV7-8 with TRBJ2-7; no clear D. CDR3 length: 18 residues. Trimming pared 1 base from V and 6 bases from J, leaving 25 bases between. Germline V CDR1 and CDR2: SGHVS, FQNEAQ.

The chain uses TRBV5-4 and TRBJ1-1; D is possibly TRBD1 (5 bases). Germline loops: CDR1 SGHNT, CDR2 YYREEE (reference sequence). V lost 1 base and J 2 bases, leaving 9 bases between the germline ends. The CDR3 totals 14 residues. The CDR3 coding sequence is TGTGCCAGCAGCTTGCCAGGGCTTAACACTGAAGCTTTCTTT. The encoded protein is CASSLPGLNTEAFF. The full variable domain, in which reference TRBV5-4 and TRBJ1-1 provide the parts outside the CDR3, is ETGVTQSPTHLIKTRGQQVTLRCSSQSGHNTVSWYQQALGQGPQFIFQYYREEENGRGNFPPRFSGLQFPNYSSELNVNALELDDSALYLCASSLPGLNTEAFFGQGTRLTVV.

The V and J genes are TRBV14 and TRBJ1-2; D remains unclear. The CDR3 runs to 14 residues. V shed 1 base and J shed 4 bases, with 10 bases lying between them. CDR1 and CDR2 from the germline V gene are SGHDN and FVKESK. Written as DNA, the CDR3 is TGTGCCAGCAGCCAAGTTCCAGAGCTCTATGGCTACACCTTC. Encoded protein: CASSQVPELYGYTF.

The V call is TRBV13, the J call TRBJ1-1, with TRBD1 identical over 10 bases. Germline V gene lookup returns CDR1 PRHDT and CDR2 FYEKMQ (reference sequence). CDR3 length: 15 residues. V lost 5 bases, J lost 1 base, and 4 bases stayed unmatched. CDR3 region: CASSPRQGANTEAFF. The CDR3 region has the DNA TGTGCCAGCAGCCCCAGACAGGGGGCGAACACTGAAGCTTTCTTT. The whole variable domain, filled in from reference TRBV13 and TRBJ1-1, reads AAGVIQSPRHLIKEKRETATLKCYPIPRHDTVYWYQQGPGQDPQFLISFYEKMQSDKGSIPDRFSAQQFSDYHSELNMSSLELGDSALYFCASSPRQGANTEAFFGQGTRLTVV.

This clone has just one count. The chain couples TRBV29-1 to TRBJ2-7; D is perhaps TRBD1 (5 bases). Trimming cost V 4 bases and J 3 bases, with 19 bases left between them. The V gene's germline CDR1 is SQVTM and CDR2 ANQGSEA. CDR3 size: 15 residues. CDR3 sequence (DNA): TGCAGCGTTGCCCTGTGGGGCTTACAGAACTACGAGCAGTACTTC. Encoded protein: CSVALWGLQNYEQYF.

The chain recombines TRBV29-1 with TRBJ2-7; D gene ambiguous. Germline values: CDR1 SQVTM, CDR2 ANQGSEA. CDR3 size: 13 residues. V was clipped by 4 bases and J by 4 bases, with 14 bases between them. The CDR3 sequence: CSVGRPKGYEQYF. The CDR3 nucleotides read TGCAGCGTTGGACGCCCCAAGGGATACGAGCAGTACTTC.

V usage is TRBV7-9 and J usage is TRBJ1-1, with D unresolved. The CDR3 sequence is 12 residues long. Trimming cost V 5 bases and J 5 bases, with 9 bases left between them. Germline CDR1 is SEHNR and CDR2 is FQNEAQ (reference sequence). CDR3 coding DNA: TGTGCCAGCAGCCCGACGGGGACTGAAGCTTTCTTT. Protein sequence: CASSPTGTEAFF.

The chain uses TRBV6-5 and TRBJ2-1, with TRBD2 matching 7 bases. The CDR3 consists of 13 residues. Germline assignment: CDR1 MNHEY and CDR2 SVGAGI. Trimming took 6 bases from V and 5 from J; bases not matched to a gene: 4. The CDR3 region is CASSLLANNEQFF. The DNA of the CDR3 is TGTGCCAGCAGCCTACTAGCGAACAATGAGCAGTTCTTC.

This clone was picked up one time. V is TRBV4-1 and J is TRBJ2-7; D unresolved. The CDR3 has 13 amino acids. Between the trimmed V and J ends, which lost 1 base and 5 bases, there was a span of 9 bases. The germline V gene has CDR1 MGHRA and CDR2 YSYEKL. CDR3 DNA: TGCGCCAGCAGCCAAGCGGACCGGGACGAGCAGTACTTC. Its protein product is CASSQADRDEQYF.

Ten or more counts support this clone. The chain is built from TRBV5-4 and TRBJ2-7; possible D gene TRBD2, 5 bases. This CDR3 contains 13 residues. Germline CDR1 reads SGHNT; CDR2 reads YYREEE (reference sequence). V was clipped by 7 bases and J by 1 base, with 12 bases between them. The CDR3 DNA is TGTGCCAGCGAGGACGGGGAGTCCTACGAGCAGTACTTC. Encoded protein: CASEDGESYEQYF.

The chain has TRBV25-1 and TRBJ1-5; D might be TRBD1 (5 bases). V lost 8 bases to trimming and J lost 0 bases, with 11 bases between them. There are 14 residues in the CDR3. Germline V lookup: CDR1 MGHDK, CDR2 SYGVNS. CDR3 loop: CASRDSDSNQPQHF. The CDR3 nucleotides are TGTGCCAGCCGGGACTCGGATAGCAATCAGCCCCAGCATTTT. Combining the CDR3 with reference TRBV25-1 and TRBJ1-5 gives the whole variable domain EADIYQTPRYLVIGTGKKITLECSQTMGHDKMYWYQQDPGMELHLIHYSYGVNSTEKGDLSSESTVSRIRTEHFPLTLESARPSHTSQYLCASRDSDSNQPQHFGDGTRLSIL.

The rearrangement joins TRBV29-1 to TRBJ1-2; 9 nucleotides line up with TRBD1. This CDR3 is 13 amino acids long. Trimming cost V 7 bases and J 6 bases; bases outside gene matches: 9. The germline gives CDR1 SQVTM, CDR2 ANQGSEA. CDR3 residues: CSADGTGRDGYTF. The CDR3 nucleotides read TGCAGCGCCGACGGGACAGGGCGTGATGGCTACACCTTC.

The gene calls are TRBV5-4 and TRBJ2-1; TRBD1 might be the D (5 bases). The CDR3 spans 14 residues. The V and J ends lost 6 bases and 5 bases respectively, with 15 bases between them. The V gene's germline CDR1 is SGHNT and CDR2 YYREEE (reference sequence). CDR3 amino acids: CASIPGYGHNEQFF. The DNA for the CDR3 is TGTGCCAGCATCCCAGGGTATGGACACAATGAGCAGTTCTTC.

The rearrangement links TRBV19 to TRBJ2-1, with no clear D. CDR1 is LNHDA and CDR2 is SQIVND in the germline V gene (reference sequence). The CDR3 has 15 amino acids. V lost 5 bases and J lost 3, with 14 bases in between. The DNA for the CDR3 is TGTGCCAGTAGTGACCCCCGCTCAAGCTACAATGAGCAGTTCTTC. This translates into CASSDPRSSYNEQFF.

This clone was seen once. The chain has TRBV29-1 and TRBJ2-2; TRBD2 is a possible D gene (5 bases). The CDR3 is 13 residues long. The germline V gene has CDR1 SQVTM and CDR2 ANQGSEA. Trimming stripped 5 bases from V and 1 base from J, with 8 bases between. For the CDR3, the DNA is TGCAGCGTTTACCGGGAGAACACCGGGGAGCTGTTTTTT. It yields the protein CSVYRENTGELFF.

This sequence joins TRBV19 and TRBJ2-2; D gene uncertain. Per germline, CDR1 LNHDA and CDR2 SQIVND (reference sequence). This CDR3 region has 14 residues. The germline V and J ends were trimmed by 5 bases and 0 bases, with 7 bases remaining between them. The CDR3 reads CASSWVSNTGELFF. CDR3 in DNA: TGTGCCAGTAGTTGGGTCTCGAACACCGGGGAGCTGTTTTTT.

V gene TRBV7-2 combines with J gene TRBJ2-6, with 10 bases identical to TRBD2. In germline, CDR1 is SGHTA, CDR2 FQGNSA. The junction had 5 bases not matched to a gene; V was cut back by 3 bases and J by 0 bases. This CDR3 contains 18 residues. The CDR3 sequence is CASSFPSGGRSGANVLTF. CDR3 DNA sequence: TGTGCCAGCAGCTTTCCTAGCGGGGGCCGCTCTGGGGCCAACGTCCTGACTTTC.

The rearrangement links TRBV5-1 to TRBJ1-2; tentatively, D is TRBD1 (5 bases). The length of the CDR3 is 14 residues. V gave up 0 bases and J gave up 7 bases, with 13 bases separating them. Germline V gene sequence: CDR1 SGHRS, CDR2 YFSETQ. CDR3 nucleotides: TGCGCCAGCAGCTTGGAGATGGGGCCGGCTGGCTACACCTTC. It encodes CASSLEMGPAGYTF.

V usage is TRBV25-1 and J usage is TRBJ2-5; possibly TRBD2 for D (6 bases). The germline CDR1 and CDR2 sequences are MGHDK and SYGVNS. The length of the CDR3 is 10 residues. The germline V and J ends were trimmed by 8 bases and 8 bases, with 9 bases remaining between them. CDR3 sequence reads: CASLGRTQYF. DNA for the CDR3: TGTGCCAGCCTCGGGAGAACCCAGTACTTC.

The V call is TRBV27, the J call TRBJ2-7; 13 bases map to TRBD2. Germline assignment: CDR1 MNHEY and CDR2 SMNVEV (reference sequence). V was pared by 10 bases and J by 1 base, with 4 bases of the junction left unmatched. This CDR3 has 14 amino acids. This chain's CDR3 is CATMGLAGSYEQYF. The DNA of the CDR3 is TGTGCCACCATGGGACTAGCGGGATCCTACGAGCAGTACTTC.

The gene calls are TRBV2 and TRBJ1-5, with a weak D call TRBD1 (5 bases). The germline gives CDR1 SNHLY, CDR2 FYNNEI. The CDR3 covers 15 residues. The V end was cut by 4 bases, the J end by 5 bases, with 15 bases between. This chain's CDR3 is CASSGILQGHQPQHF. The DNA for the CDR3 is TGTGCCAGCAGTGGCATACTCCAGGGCCATCAGCCCCAGCATTTT.

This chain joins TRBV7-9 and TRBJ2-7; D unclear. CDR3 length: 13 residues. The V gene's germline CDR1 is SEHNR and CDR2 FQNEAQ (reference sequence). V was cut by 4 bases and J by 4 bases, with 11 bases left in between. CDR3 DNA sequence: TGTGCCAGCAGCTCGGGCGGCAGATACGAGCAGTACTTC. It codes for CASSSGGRYEQYF.

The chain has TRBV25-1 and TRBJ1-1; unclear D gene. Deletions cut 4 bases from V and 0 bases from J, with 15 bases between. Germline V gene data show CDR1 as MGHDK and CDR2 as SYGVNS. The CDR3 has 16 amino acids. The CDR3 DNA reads TGTGCCAGCAGTGTCCCTGGACTTTCCATGAACACTGAAGCTTTCTTT. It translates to CASSVPGLSMNTEAFF.

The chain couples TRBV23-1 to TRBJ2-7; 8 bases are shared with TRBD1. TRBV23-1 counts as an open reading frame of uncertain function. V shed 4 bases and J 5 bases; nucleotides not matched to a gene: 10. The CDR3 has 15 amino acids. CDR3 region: CASSLFDRGLDEQYF. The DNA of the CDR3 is TGCGCCAGCAGTCTATTCGACAGGGGTCTTGACGAGCAGTACTTC.

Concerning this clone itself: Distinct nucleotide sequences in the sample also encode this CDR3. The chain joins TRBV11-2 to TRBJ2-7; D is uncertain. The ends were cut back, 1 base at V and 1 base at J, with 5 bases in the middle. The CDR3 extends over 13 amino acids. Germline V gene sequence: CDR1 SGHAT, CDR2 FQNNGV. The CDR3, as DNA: TGTGCCAGCAGCTTAGGGCAGTCCTACGAGCAGTACTTC. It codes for CASSLGQSYEQYF.

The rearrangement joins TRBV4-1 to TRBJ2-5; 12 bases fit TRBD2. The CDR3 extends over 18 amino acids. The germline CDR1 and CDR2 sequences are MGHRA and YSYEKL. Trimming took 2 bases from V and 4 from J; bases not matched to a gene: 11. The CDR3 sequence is CASSQTGTSGPQGETQYF. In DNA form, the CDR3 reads TGCGCCAGCAGCCAAACCGGGACTAGCGGGCCCCAGGGAGAGACCCAGTACTTC.

In DNA form, the CDR3 reads TGTGCCAGCAGCTCTCCCGGGATAGCGGGAGGCCCCACAGATACGCAGTATTTT. This encodes CASSSPGIAGGPTDTQYF. The rearrangement joins TRBV7-9 to TRBJ2-3, with TRBD2 matching over 10 bases. The CDR3 is 18 residues long. V lost 4 bases and J lost 2; bases outside the gene matches: 12. Germline V gene data show CDR1 as SEHNR and CDR2 as FQNEAQ (reference sequence).

CDR3 DNA sequence: TGTGCCAGCGGGGTTGGGACGGCCTTCACAGATACGCAGTATTTT. Translating it yields CASGVGTAFTDTQYF. The J gene is TRBJ2-3, the V gene TRBV6-5; either TRBD1 or TRBD2 may fit D (5 bases each). Trimming left V 8 bases short and J 2 bases short, with 17 bases between. The CDR3 contains 15 residues. The germline V gene has CDR1 MNHEY and CDR2 SVGAGI.

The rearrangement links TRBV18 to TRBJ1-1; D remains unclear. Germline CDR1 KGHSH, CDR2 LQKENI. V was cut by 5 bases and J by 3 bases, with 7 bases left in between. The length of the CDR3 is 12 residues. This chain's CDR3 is CASSSGDTEAFF. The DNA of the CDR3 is TGTGCCAGCTCATCCGGTGACACTGAAGCTTTCTTT.

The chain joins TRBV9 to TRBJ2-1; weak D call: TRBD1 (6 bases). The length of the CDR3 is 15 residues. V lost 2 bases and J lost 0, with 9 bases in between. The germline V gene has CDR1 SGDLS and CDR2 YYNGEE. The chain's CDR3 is CASSVTGSSYNEQFF. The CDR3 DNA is TGTGCCAGCAGCGTTACAGGGAGCTCCTACAATGAGCAGTTCTTC.

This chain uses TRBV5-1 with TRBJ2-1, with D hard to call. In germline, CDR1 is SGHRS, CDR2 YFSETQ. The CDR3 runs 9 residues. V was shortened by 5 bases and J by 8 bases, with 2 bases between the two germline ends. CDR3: CASRDEQFF. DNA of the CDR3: TGCGCCAGCAGGGATGAGCAGTTCTTC.